This TCR beta chain was retrieved from a study of T cells in Graves' hyperthyroidism and ophthalmopathy. Whole-study results and caveats: The blood repertoire included most of the expanded thyroid clonotypes above 0.001. Model-based prediction identified ophthalmopathy a median about 7 months prior to its onset.

Amplification of TCR beta CDR3 regions was performed using RNA transcripts as template. First-round RT-PCR with HTBI primers amplified the TCR CDR3 region. TCRdb ran MiXCR on the multiplex PCR reads and lists one entry per CDR3 protein. The sample has a few hundred thousand distinct CDR3 sequences, around 13% seen once. Diagnosis rested on symptoms, serum thyroxine and TRAb, thyroid ultrasound, and orbital computed tomography. The source of the PBMCs was around 9 ml of fresh peripheral blood. This clonotype was seen a few times. As yet, its antigen is unknown. The germline V gene has CDR1 LNHNV and CDR2 YYDKDF (reference sequence). V was shortened by 0 bases and J by 0 bases, with 20 bases between the two germline ends. CDR3 length equals 20 residues.

This receptor was obtained from a woman aged 40 to 55 with Graves' ophthalmopathy. Sequencing used blood. The V gene is TRBV15, the J gene TRBJ2-2; the D gene is possibly TRBD2 (7 bases). CDR3 protein: CATSRDRDMRGRSNTGELFF. CDR3 bases: TGTGCCACCAGCAGAGATCGGGACATGCGGGGGCGGTCGAACACCGGGGAGCTGTTTTTT.